This T cell receptor (beta chain) came from a study of glioma-infiltrating T cells after dendritic cell vaccination. Time point defined: after dendritic cell vaccination, including at tumor progression/relapse. PBMC were collected before vaccination, two weeks after the third vaccination, and at progression. TCRdb's table, derived via immunoSEQ multiplex PCR, lists solely in-frame clones and lacks some. The sample holds roughly 60,000 clones, 86% seen once. V lost 4 bases and J lost 0, with 9 bases in between. The CDR3 length is 14 residues. CDR1 is MGHDK, CDR2 SYGVNS, per germline. The clonotype originates from a human donor with glioblastoma. V gene TRBV25-1 combines with J gene TRBJ1-2; D is perhaps TRBD1 (6 bases). The source material was blood, sampled after dendritic cell vaccination. CDR3 sequence: CASSGTVTNYGYTF. The CDR3 DNA is TGTGCCAGCAGTGGGACAGTAACTAACTATGGCTACACCTTC.